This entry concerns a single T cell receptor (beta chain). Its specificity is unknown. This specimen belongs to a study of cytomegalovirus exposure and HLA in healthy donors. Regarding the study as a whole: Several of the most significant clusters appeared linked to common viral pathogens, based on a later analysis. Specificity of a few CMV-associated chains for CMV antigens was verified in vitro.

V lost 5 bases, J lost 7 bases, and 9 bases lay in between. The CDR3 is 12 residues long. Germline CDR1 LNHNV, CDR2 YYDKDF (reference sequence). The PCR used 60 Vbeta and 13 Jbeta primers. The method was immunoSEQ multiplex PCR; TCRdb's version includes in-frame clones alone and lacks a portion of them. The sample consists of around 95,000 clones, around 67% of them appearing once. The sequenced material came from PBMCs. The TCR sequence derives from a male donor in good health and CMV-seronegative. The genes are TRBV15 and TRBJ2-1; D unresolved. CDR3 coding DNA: TGTGCCACCAGCGCCGTCGGGAATGAGCAGTTCTTC. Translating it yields CATSAVGNEQFF. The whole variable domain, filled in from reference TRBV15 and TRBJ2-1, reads DAMVIQNPRYQVTQFGKPVTLSCSQTLNHNVMYWYQQKSSQAPKLLFHYYDKDFNNEADTPDNFQSRRPNTSFCFLDIRSPGLGDTAMYLCATSAVGNEQFFGPGTRLTVL.